This TCR beta chain was obtained from a study of OX40 agonist ivuxolimab in advanced cancers. Background on the study: At doses from 0.01 to 10 mg/kg, patients were given intravenous ivuxolimab every 2 weeks.

The assay was immunoSEQ multiplex PCR, and TCRdb's table has in-frame clones only and misses some. The data show about 66,000 clones, approximately 81% seen once. Exclusion applied to patients with autoimmune disease history or systemic immunosuppression. The TCR comes from an adult with an advanced solid tumor such as melanoma, head and neck, liver or kidney cancer. The sample in question was CD4+ or CD8+ T cells sorted from blood, obtained in a trial of the OX40 agonist ivuxolimab.

Here the CDR3 reads CASSSTTGTFNYGYTF. CDR3 coding DNA: TGCGCCAGCAGCTCGACAACCGGGACTTTTAACTATGGCTACACCTTC. The chain couples TRBV5-1 to TRBJ1-2; possible D gene TRBD1, 5 bases. Germline V gives CDR1 SGHRS, CDR2 YFSETQ. V was pared by 3 bases and J by 1 base, with 16 bases between. The CDR3 has 16 residues.